These 28 T cell receptor beta chains originate from one sample sequenced in a study of CD8 T cells in Susac syndrome. Random-hexamer reverse transcription was applied to roughly 0.5 to 1 ug RNA. TCRdb used MiXCR to reprocess the immunoSEQ multiplex PCR reads, holding one entry per CDR3 protein. The table lists about 280,000 distinct CDR3 sequences, roughly 85% of them singletons, with over 0.09% in the top ten. The sequenced material came from CD8+ T cells from PBMCs. The receptors were sampled from a human donor with multiple sclerosis.

The chain carries TRBV20-1 and TRBJ2-7; tentatively, D is TRBD1 or TRBD2 (5 bases each). The V and J ends lost 0 bases and 3 bases respectively, with 12 bases between them. There are 14 residues in the CDR3. CDR1 and CDR2 (germline): DFQATT, SNEGSKA (reference sequence). CDR3 amino acids: CSARDLGVGYEQYF. The CDR3 DNA reads TGCAGTGCTAGAGATTTGGGGGTCGGCTACGAGCAGTACTTC.

This chain links TRBV29-1 with TRBJ2-2; tentative D call: TRBD1 (5 bases). This CDR3 spans 13 amino acids. Germline V gene sequence: CDR1 SQVTM, CDR2 ANQGSEA. Trimming pared 7 bases from V and 3 bases from J, leaving 12 bases between. The CDR3 sequence is CSGEDSDTGELFF. The DNA for the CDR3 is TGCAGCGGGGAAGACAGCGACACCGGGGAGCTGTTTTTT.

The V and J genes are TRBV27 and TRBJ2-3; no clear D gene. The germline V gene has CDR1 MNHEY and CDR2 SMNVEV (reference sequence). This CDR3 has 14 residues. V lost 2 bases to trimming and J lost 4 bases, with 10 bases between them. In DNA form, the CDR3 reads TGTGCCAGCAGTTTACTTGTTCCGGCAGATACGCAGTATTTT. This gives the protein CASSLLVPADTQYF.

The chain joins TRBV9 to TRBJ2-1; 9 bases are a match to TRBD1. Germline loops: CDR1 SGDLS, CDR2 YYNGEE. Trimming cost V 4 bases and J 5 bases; bases outside gene matches: 10. The CDR3 runs to 16 residues. Here the CDR3 DNA reads TGTGCCAGCAGCCCAGAGGGACAGGGAGGAAACAATGAGCAGTTCTTC. This translates into CASSPEGQGGNNEQFF.

The J gene is TRBJ1-3, the V gene TRBV7-8, with a tentative D call TRBD1 (5 bases). The CDR3 is 16 residues long. Trimming took 2 bases from V and 0 from J, leaving 11 bases between them. Germline V gene sequence: CDR1 SGHVS, CDR2 FQNEAQ. Here the CDR3 reads CASSLYQGGSGNTIYF. CDR3 DNA: TGTGCCAGCAGCTTATATCAGGGTGGCTCTGGAAACACCATATATTTT.

The V and J genes are TRBV7-8 and TRBJ1-1; D unresolved. V was shortened by 0 bases and J by 8 bases, with 7 bases between the two germline ends. This CDR3 is built from 12 residues. CDR1 and CDR2 from the germline V gene are SGHVS and FQNEAQ. The CDR3 loop reads CASSLAPQEAFF. CDR3 coding DNA: TGTGCCAGCAGCTTAGCACCACAGGAAGCTTTCTTT.

The genes are TRBV20-1 and TRBJ2-2; 14 bases map to TRBD2. This CDR3 has 21 amino acids. CDR1 and CDR2 from the germline V gene are DFQATT and SNEGSKA (reference sequence). V trimming: 2 bases; J trimming: 5 bases; junction bases outside the gene matches: 19. The CDR3 protein is CSARPIGIVTSGRAGTGELFF. The CDR3 nucleotides read TGCAGTGCTAGACCCATAGGAATCGTGACTAGCGGGAGGGCCGGGACCGGGGAGCTGTTTTTT.

The table lists this clonotype with a few counts. The genes are TRBV27 and TRBJ1-5; D gene ambiguous. Germline V CDR1 and CDR2: MNHEY, SMNVEV (reference sequence). CDR3 length equals 13 residues. Trimming took 2 bases from V and 4 from J, leaving 6 bases between them. The CDR3: CASSLLPNQPQHF. In DNA form, the CDR3 reads TGTGCCAGCAGTTTACTACCAAATCAGCCCCAGCATTTT.

The chain is built from TRBV20-1 and TRBJ2-7, with D unresolved. The CDR3 runs to 13 residues. Trimming took 7 bases from V and 1 from J, leaving 14 bases between them. From germline, CDR1 is DFQATT and CDR2 SNEGSKA (reference sequence). The CDR3 sequence is CSGWTQESYEQYF. CDR3 DNA sequence: TGCAGTGGATGGACCCAAGAGTCCTACGAGCAGTACTTC.

The chain carries TRBV30 and TRBJ2-5, with D unclear. The germline V and J ends were trimmed by 0 bases and 4 bases, with 18 bases remaining between them. This CDR3 spans 16 amino acids. Germline CDR1 is GTSNPN and CDR2 is SVGIG (reference sequence). The CDR3 reads CAWSVGGEARLETQYF. DNA of the CDR3: TGTGCCTGGAGTGTGGGCGGAGAGGCCCGTTTAGAGACCCAGTACTTC. Looking up the rest from reference TRBV30 and TRBJ2-5 gives the full variable domain: SQTIHQWPATLVQPVGSPLSLECTVEGTSNPNLYWYRQAAGRGLQLLFYSVGIGQISSEVPQNLSASRPQDRQFILSSKKLLLSDSGFYLCAWSVGGEARLETQYFGPGTRLLVL.

The rearrangement links TRBV7-9 to TRBJ2-7; a possible D gene is TRBD2 (6 bases). CDR3 length: 13 amino acids. Germline V gene data show CDR1 as SEHNR and CDR2 as FQNEAQ (reference sequence). Trimming left V 3 bases short and J 4 bases short, with 10 bases between. The CDR3 here is CASSFPGEYEQYF. For the CDR3, the DNA is TGTGCCAGCAGCTTTCCGGGAGAGTACGAGCAGTACTTC.

This chain joins TRBV9 and TRBJ2-4, with 10 positions matching TRBD2. In germline, CDR1 is SGDLS, CDR2 YYNGEE. Trimming took 3 bases from V and 4 from J; bases not matched to a gene: 4. This CDR3 is 15 amino acids long. For the CDR3, the DNA is TGTGCCAGCAGCGGTTCTAGCGGGGGAAAAAACATTCAGTACTTC. Amino acids: CASSGSSGGKNIQYF.

The chain joins TRBV28 to TRBJ2-5, with D hard to call. The V gene's germline CDR1 is MDHEN and CDR2 SYDVKM. The CDR3 runs 13 residues. V was trimmed by 3 bases and J by 1 base, leaving 6 bases between them. CDR3 bases: TGTGCCAGCAGTTTTAGGACCCAAGAGACCCAGTACTTC. As protein: CASSFRTQETQYF.

The chain carries TRBV10-3 and TRBJ2-1, with 12 positions matching TRBD2. CDR1 is ENHRY and CDR2 is SYGVKD in the germline V gene. V lost 0 bases and J lost 8; bases outside the gene matches: 8. The length of the CDR3 is 17 residues. This chain's CDR3 is CAISESGTSGFMYEQFF. In DNA form, the CDR3 reads TGTGCCATCAGTGAGTCCGGGACTAGCGGGTTTATGTATGAGCAGTTCTTC.

The genes are TRBV7-9 and TRBJ1-1, with 8 bases identical to TRBD1. Losses at the gene ends were 7 bases for V and 0 bases for J; bases not matched to a gene: 7. The CDR3 has 15 amino acids. The germline V gene encodes CDR1 SEHNR and CDR2 FQNEAQ (reference sequence). DNA of the CDR3: TGTGCCAGCAACAATGGACAGGGTATGAACACTGAAGCTTTCTTT. It specifies CASNNGQGMNTEAFF. The full variable domain, with the rest looked up from reference TRBV7-9 and TRBJ1-1, is DTGVSQNPRHKITKRGQNVTFRCDPISEHNRLYWYRQTLGQGPEFLTYFQNEAQLEKSRLLSDRFSAERPKGSFSTLEIQRTEQGDSAMYLCASNNGQGMNTEAFFGQGTRLTVV.

This rearrangement joins TRBV6-5 to TRBJ2-3, with 8 bases identical to TRBD2. After removal of 2 bases from V and 1 base from J, the junction contained 2 bases not matched to a gene. CDR1 is MNHEY and CDR2 is SVGAGI in the germline V gene. This CDR3 is 15 amino acids long. The CDR3 loop is CASSYGTRGTDTQYF. CDR3 bases: TGTGCCAGCAGTTACGGGACTAGGGGCACAGATACGCAGTATTTT.

This clonotype was seen a few times. The V call is TRBV7-8, the J call TRBJ2-7; D call uncertain. This CDR3 is 13 amino acids long. V was trimmed by 5 bases and J by 5 bases, leaving 13 bases between them. The V gene's germline CDR1 is SGHVS and CDR2 FQNEAQ. For the CDR3, the DNA is TGTGCCAGCAGCCCCCCCGTTGAGGACGAGCAGTACTTC. Protein product: CASSPPVEDEQYF.

This clonotype was seen more than once but under ten times. CDR3 DNA: TGTGCCACCAGTGCCATTTTTGGCTTCGAGCAGTACTTC. Protein product: CATSAIFGFEQYF. This chain links TRBV24-1 with TRBJ2-7, with D unclear. Trimming stripped 5 bases from V and 6 bases from J, with 13 bases between. CDR3 length equals 13 residues. Germline V gene sequence: CDR1 KGHDR, CDR2 SFDVKD.

The sample holds a few counts of this clonotype. The genes are TRBV3-1 and TRBJ2-7; no reliable D call. Germline V gene lookup returns CDR1 LGHDT and CDR2 YNNKEL (reference sequence). Trimming shortened V by 4 bases and J by 5 bases, and 15 bases separated the two germline ends. The CDR3 sequence is 14 residues long. The CDR3 nucleotides are TGTGCCAGCAGCCCCAGTGGTCGTGAGAACGAGCAGTACTTC. It translates to CASSPSGRENEQYF.

V gene TRBV9 combines with J gene TRBJ1-6; the D gene is possibly TRBD1 (5 bases). The CDR3 runs 16 residues. CDR1 and CDR2 from the germline V gene are SGDLS and YYNGEE. Trimming took 3 bases from V and 6 from J, leaving 16 bases between them. CDR3 sequence reads: CASSARRQGGNSPLHF. DNA of the CDR3: TGTGCCAGCAGCGCCCGTCGTCAGGGTGGTAATTCACCCCTCCACTTT.

Comments on this clonotype: One end of the junction fails to match germline, which may point to a read error. The chain carries TRBV20-1 and TRBJ2-4; 8 bases line up with TRBD2. Germline CDR1 is DFQATT and CDR2 is SNEGSKA (reference sequence). The CDR3 length is 16 residues. DNA of the CDR3: TGCAGTGCTAGTCGCTATAGAGGACTAGCCAGAAACATTCAGTACTTC. Its translation is CSASRYRGLARNIQYF.

The chain has TRBV3-1 and TRBJ1-1; D ambiguous. Germline values: CDR1 LGHDT, CDR2 YNNKEL (reference sequence). The CDR3 has 11 residues. The V end lost 3 bases, the J end lost 9 bases, and 8 bases lay between the germline ends. The CDR3 spells CASSQLRQAFF. In DNA, the CDR3 is TGTGCCAGCAGCCAGCTCAGACAAGCTTTCTTT.

The chain recombines TRBV28 with TRBJ1-2; 9 nucleotides match TRBD1. The V segment lost 10 bases and the J segment 8 bases; nucleotides outside the gene matches: 20. Per germline, CDR1 MDHEN and CDR2 SYDVKM. This CDR3 has 16 residues. CDR3 region: CATQELMDRGGIGYTF. The CDR3, as DNA: TGTGCCACCCAGGAATTGATGGACAGGGGAGGAATCGGCTACACCTTC.

The chain joins TRBV2 to TRBJ1-1; D gene unclear. Germline V gene lookup returns CDR1 SNHLY and CDR2 FYNNEI. The CDR3 is 11 amino acids. Trimming left V 7 bases short and J 4 bases short, with 7 bases between. DNA for the CDR3: TGTGCCAGCACGGAAGGCACTGAAGCTTTCTTT. Protein product: CASTEGTEAFF.

This chain joins TRBV5-8 and TRBJ2-2, with TRBD1 matching over 9 bases. CDR1 is SGHTS and CDR2 is YDEGEE in the germline V gene. J was trimmed by 0 bases and V by 2 bases; bases with no gene match: 14. This CDR3 has 20 residues. The CDR3 DNA reads as TGTGCCAGCAGCTTCCCGCCCCGGGACAGGGTTAAATCGAACACCGGGGAGCTGTTTTTT. Its translation is CASSFPPRDRVKSNTGELFF.

The V and J genes are TRBV19 and TRBJ2-1; TRBD2 aligns across 9 bases. Germline trimming cut 5 bases from V and 9 bases from J; bases unmatched to any gene: 8. Per germline, CDR1 LNHDA and CDR2 SQIVND (reference sequence). There are 14 residues in the CDR3. CDR3 in amino acids: CASSWAGGPREQFF. DNA of the CDR3: TGTGCCAGTAGTTGGGCGGGAGGGCCGCGTGAGCAGTTCTTC.

The V and J genes are TRBV27 and TRBJ2-4, with a tentative D call TRBD2 (7 bases). The CDR3 runs 16 residues. CDR1 is MNHEY, CDR2 SMNVEV, per germline (reference sequence). Trimming pared 1 base from V and 7 bases from J, leaving 17 bases between. The CDR3 DNA is TGTGCCAGCAGTTTATACCTCGAGGGGGGGAGGAACATTCAGTACTTC. Its protein is CASSLYLEGGRNIQYF.

The V and J genes are TRBV6-5 and TRBJ2-7; 12 bases map to TRBD2. The V gene's germline CDR1 is MNHEY and CDR2 SVGAGI. There are 15 residues in the CDR3. The V segment lost 6 bases and the J segment 4 bases; nucleotides outside the gene matches: 7. CDR3 sequence (DNA): TGTGCCAGCAGAGAGGTGACTAGCGGGAGTTACGAGCAGTACTTC. It specifies CASREVTSGSYEQYF.